This T cell receptor (beta chain) originates from a study of blood T cell repertoires in COVID-19 (TCRdb year 2020). For context, the study as a whole: The collaborator samples originated in the United States, Italy and Spain and spanned the acute and convalescent phases of COVID-19. The material from the prospective study consisted of cDNA or gDNA derived from T cells, B-cell-depleted T cells, or PBMCs. Sample metadata almost always included a de-identified subject ID, COVID-19 status, age in years and sex. Where HLA class I and class II types were available, the types were taken from metadata supplied by the sample provider, not from assay-based typing. The dataset comprised deeply sampled blood TCRbeta repertoires from subjects exposed to, actively infected with, or recovered from COVID-19. The samples were drawn from two sources: the first 160 participants of the ongoing ImmuneRACE study, and 1,000 to 1,500 subjects contributed by 6 global collaborators. The repertoires were made available in a free public database intended to serve as a resource for research on the immune response to SARS-CoV-2.

TCRbeta CDR3 regions were amplified from genomic DNA by means of the immunoSEQ Assay, a bias-controlled multiplex PCR. From the authors' description of their analysis: Within the assay, amplification of reference gene primers was used to estimate how many nucleated cells each sample contained. To quantify the absolute abundance of each unique TCRbeta CDR3 rearrangement, sequence reads were collapsed and filtered. For each sample, productive Simpson clonality was calculated by taking the square root of Simpson's diversity index across productive rearrangements. As stored in TCRdb, this immuneACCESS dataset retains in-frame rearrangements with V and J assigned. A fraction of the clones does not appear; measured against another copy, unresolved V genes explain less than half of the discrepancy, and the remainder lacks a known reason. Clonal size and the V and J genes are those of that table, whereas D and trimming came from the DNA. This sample comprises roughly 350,000 clones, around 91% of them detected only once. Jointly, the top ten make up 2.5% to 4% of the sample.

A second Seattle source provided samples from volunteer blood donors who had recovered from COVID-19. The collaborating institutions used their own protocols to collect whole blood in K2EDTA tubes. For TCRbeta analysis, collaborators shipped samples as frozen whole blood, isolated PBMCs, or DNA extracted from either of those sample types. Concerning this clone: The clone's antigen remains unknown. The input lacks base qualities; no much larger clone sits a single base away.

Overall study results and their limits: The quantity of clinical and demographic metadata differed by source and by participant and was supplied without curation.

The TCR comes from a woman aged 18-29 years who had recovered from COVID-19. Sequenced material: peripheral blood.

In nucleotide form, the sequence is TGTGCCAGCAGCTTAGGGTTAGCGGGAACCTACAATGAGCAGTTCTTC. It is translated as CASSLGLAGTYNEQFF. This receptor chain uses TRBV11-3 and TRBJ2-1, with 8 middle bases fitting TRBD2. The CDR3 sequence holds 16 residues, the cysteine and phenylalanine included. CDR3 DNA only is kept here, 48 bases in frame from base 1. Here V drops 1 base and J drops 2 bases, and the junction holds 4 bases not matched to any gene. For CDR1 and CDR2, the germline V gene lists SGHNT and YENEEA.